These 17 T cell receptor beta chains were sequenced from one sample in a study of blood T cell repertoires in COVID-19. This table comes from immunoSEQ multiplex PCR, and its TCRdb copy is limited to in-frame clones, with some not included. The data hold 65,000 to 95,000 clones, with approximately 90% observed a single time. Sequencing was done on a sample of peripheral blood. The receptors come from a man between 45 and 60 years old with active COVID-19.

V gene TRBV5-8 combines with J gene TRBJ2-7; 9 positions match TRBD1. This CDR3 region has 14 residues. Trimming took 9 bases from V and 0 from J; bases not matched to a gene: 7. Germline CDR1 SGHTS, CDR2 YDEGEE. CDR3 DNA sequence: TGTGCCATTCCTACAGGGGGCCCCTCCTACGAGCAGTACTTC. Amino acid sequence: CAIPTGGPSYEQYF.

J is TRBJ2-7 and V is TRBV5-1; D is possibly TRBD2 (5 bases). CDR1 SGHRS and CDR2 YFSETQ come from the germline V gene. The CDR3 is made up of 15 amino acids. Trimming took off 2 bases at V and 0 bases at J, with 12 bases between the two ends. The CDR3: CASSFEGLDSYEQYF. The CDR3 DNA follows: TGCGCCAGCAGCTTTGAGGGTCTAGACTCCTACGAGCAGTACTTC.

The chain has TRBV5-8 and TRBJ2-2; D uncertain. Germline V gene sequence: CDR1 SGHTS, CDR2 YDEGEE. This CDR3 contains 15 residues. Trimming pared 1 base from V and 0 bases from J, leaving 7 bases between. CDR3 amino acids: CASSLLASNTGELFF. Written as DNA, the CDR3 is TGTGCCAGCAGCTTGTTAGCTTCGAACACCGGGGAGCTGTTTTTT. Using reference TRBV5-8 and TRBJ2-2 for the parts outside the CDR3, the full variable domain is EAGVTQSPTHLIKTRGQQATLRCSPISGHTSVYWYQQALGLGLQFLLWYDEGEERNRGNFPPRFSGRQFPNYSSELNVNALELEDSALYLCASSLLASNTGELFFGEGSRLTVL.

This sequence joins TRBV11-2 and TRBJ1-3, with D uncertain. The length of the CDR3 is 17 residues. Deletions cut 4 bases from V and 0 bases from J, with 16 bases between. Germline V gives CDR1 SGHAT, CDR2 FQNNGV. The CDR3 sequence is CASSSLIGKSSGNTIYF. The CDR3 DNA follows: TGTGCCAGCAGCTCACTAATAGGAAAAAGCTCTGGAAACACCATATATTTT.

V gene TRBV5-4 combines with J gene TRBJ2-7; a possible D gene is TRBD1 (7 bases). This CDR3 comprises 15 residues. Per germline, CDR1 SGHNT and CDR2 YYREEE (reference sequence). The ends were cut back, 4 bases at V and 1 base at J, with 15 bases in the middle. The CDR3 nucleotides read TGTGCCAGCAGCCCTGACAGGGCGGGGTCCTACGAGCAGTACTTC. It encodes CASSPDRAGSYEQYF.

The CDR3 DNA reads as TGTGCCAGCTCACCTGGAGGGGATGGCTATGGCTACACCTTC. It specifies CASSPGGDGYGYTF. J is TRBJ1-2 and V is TRBV18, with D possibly matching TRBD1 (5 bases). The ends were cut back, 3 bases at V and 4 bases at J, with 12 bases in the middle. This CDR3 is 14 amino acids long. CDR1 KGHSH and CDR2 LQKENI come from the germline V gene.

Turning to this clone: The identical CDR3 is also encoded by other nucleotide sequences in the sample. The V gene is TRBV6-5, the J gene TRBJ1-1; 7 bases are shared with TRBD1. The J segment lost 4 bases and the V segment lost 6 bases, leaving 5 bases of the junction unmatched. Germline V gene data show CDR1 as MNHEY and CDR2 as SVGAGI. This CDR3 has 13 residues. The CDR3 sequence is CASSLQGGTEAFF. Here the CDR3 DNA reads TGTGCCAGCAGCTTGCAGGGGGGCACTGAAGCTTTCTTT.

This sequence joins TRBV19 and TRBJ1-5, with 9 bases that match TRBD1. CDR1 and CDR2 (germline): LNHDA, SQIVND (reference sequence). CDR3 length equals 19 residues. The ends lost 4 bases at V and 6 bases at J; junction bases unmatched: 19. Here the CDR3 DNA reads TGTGCCAGTAGTACAATTCCCGGGACAGGGAATCTGTTGGGTCAGCCCCAGCATTTT. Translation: CASSTIPGTGNLLGQPQHF.

The DNA of the CDR3 is TGTGCCAGCAGCGACTCAGCGGGGCCGTGGGAGACCCAGTACTTC. It specifies CASSDSAGPWETQYF. V and J are TRBV6-5 and TRBJ2-5, with 7 bases matching TRBD2. CDR3 size: 15 residues. V shed 6 bases, J shed 5 bases, and the junction held 12 bases outside the gene matches. Germline CDR1 reads MNHEY; CDR2 reads SVGAGI.

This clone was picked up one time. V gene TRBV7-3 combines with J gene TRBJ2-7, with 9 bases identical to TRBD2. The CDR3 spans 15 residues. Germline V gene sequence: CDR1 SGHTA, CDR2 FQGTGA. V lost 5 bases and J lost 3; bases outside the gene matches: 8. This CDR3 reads CASSPSPTSGYEQYF. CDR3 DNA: TGTGCCAGCAGCCCCTCCCCGACTAGCGGCTACGAGCAGTACTTC.

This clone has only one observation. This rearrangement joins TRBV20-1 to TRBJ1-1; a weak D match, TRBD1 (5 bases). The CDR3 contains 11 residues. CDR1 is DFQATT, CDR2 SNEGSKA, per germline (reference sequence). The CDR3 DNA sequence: TGCGGAGACAGACAGAACACTGAAGCTTTCTTT. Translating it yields CGDRQNTEAFF.

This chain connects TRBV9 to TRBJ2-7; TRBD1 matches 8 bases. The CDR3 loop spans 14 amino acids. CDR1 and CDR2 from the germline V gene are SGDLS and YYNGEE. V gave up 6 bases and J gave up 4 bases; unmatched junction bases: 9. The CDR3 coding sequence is TGTGCCAGCACCCCCGGGACAGGACCTTACGAGCAGTACTTC. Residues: CASTPGTGPYEQYF.

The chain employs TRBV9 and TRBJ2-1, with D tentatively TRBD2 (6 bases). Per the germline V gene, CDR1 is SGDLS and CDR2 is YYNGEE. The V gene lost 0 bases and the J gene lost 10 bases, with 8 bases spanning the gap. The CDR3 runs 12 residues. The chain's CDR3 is CASSVGGGEQFF. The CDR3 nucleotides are TGTGCCAGCAGCGTAGGTGGGGGGGAGCAGTTCTTC. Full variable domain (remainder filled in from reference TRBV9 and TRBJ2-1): DSGVTQTPKHLITATGQRVTLRCSPRSGDLSVYWYQQSLDQGLQFLIQYYNGEERAKGNILERFSAQQFPDLHSELNLSSLELGDSALYFCASSVGGGEQFFGPGTRLTVL.

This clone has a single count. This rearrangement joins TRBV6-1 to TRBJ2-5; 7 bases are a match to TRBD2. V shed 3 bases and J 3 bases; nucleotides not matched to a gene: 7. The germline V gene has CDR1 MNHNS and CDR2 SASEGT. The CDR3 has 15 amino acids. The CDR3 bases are TGTGCCAGCAGTGAGTTCTGGCTAGCGGAAGAGACCCAGTACTTC. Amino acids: CASSEFWLAEETQYF.

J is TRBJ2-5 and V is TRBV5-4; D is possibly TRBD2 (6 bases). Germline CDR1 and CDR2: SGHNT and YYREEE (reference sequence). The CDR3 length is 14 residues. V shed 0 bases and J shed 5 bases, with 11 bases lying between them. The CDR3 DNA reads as TGTGCCAGCAGCTTGGGACTAGAAAGTGAGACCCAGTACTTC. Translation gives CASSLGLESETQYF.

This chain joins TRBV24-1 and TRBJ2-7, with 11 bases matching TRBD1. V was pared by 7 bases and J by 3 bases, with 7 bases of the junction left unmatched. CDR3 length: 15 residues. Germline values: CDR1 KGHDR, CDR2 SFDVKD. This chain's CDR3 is CATSRPGQGGYEQYF. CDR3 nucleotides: TGTGCCACCAGCCGTCCGGGACAGGGGGGCTACGAGCAGTACTTC.

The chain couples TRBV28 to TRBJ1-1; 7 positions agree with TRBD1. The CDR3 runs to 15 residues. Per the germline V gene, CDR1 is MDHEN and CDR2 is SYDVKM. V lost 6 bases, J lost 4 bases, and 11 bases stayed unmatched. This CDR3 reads CASSERTGVGTEAFF. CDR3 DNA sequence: TGTGCCAGCAGCGAGAGAACAGGGGTAGGCACTGAAGCTTTCTTT.